The clone carrying this T cell receptor (beta chain) occurred once. The CDR3 runs to 13 residues. Per germline, CDR1 SGHNT and CDR2 YENEEA. Trimming took off 7 bases at V and 3 bases at J, with 9 bases between the two ends. Participant reports of clinical history set cohort assignment. The authors' processing: Amplification with reference gene primers provided the estimates of nucleated cell counts. The data were produced by immunoSEQ multiplex PCR, yet TCRdb's version contains in-frame clones alone and is incomplete. For V, J and clone size, that table is used; D and trimming come from the DNA. The repertoire holds more than 150,000 clones, with more than 75% as singletons. The record originates from a study of blood T cell repertoires in COVID-19.

The rearrangement joins TRBV11-3 to TRBJ2-2; weak D call: TRBD2 (6 bases). The sample comprised PBMCs or T cells enriched from blood (not recorded which). This TCR came from a woman aged 50 to 65 who had recovered from COVID-19. The CDR3 sequence is CASKSGDTGELFF. The CDR3 coding sequence is TGTGCCAGCAAGTCGGGGGACACCGGGGAGCTGTTTTTT.